This T cell receptor (beta chain) was observed in a study of T cells in Graves' hyperthyroidism and ophthalmopathy. Study outcomes and limitations: In simple terms, a model built on 13 V-J features told ophthalmopathy apart from stable hyperthyroidism. Most expanded thyroid clonotypes above 0.001 also appeared in blood.

RNA transcripts served as the template for amplifying TCR beta CDR3 regions. HTBI primers drove first-round RT-PCR of the TCR CDR3. TCRdb analysed the multiplex PCR reads with MiXCR anew, one entry per CDR3 protein. The sample includes over 450,000 distinct CDR3 sequences, roughly 17% of them seen just once. There are many counts of this clonotype. Its specificity is not known. From germline, CDR1 is SGHRS and CDR2 YFSETQ. The V end was cut by 6 bases, the J end by 2 bases, with 17 bases between. This CDR3 has 15 residues. This receptor was taken from a woman under 30 with Graves' ophthalmopathy. Sequencing was performed on blood. This chain connects TRBV5-1 to TRBJ1-1; D unclear. The CDR3 DNA is TGCGCCAGCACAAGGTCCCCCGGACTCAACACTGAAGCTTTCTTT. This codes for CASTRSPGLNTEAFF.